The entry below describes one T cell receptor beta chain. Its antigen remains unidentified. Per-nucleotide qualities are absent, and no much larger clonotype sits a single base away. As encoded in the germline V gene (reference sequence), CDR1 is DFQATT while CDR2 is SNEGSKA. Trimming leaves V shorter by 4 bases and J shorter by 7 bases, with the junction holding 7 bases beyond the gene matches. The CDR3 contains 15 residues, cysteine and phenylalanine counted. Only the CDR3 portion is preserved as DNA: 45 bases, with reading frame beginning at the first base. The sample belongs to a study of T cell repertoires in cytomegalovirus infection (dated by TCRdb to about 2019). About the investigation overall: Peptide stimulations targeted recently identified HLA-C-restricted CMV epitopes, whose presentation resists viral immunomodulation, together with well-studied HLA-B-restricted epitopes. The HLA type of each donor mattered for the analysis, because public TCR beta signatures pointed to carriage of CMV infection along with the matching HLA type. Broader findings and caveats from the paper: Carriers of CMV infection plus the relevant HLA type were discriminated by the cumulative frequency of public TCR beta family members in the study cohort and in an independent roughly 400-donor cohort. The ex vivo response was dominated by HLA-C-restricted CMV-specific TCR beta clonotypes, which also provided the single most frequent clonotype in two of eight donors.

Data came from an Illumina HiSeq 1500. TCRdb itself trimmed the public reads at Q25 with fastp, ran MiXCR and retained productive beta chains. Entries are consolidated by CDR3 protein sequence, retaining the most common genes and DNA. For this sample there are about 830,000 distinct CDR3 sequences; about 30% appear just once. Under 15% of the sample is taken by the ten largest. The treatment or condition label for this specimen denotes: in vitro stimulation with specific CMV peptide epitopes to enrich CMV-specific T cells. The receptor comes from a human donor in good health (CMV status not recorded). Some clones in this sample may be carry-over from other donors' samples. Sequenced here: cultured CD8+ T cells from PBMCs, sampled from culture after CMV antigen stimulation. Rearrangement joined TRBV20-1 to TRBJ2-1, and 13 bases in between align with TRBD2. Read as DNA, the sequence is TGCAGTGCTACCCTTCGACTAGCGGGGGGTAATGAGCAGTTCTTC. Its protein is CSATLRLAGGNEQFF.